This TCR beta chain was documented in a study of cytomegalovirus exposure and HLA in healthy donors. Notes on the study in general: In a later analysis, V- and J-gene trimming of beta chains associated with a DCLRE1C missense variant, replicated independently.

The V gene's germline CDR1 is SGHRS and CDR2 YFSETQ. The CDR3 covers 13 residues. V was pared by 4 bases and J by 8 bases, with 7 bases of the junction left unmatched. Primers included in the PCR were 60 Vbeta and 13 Jbeta primers. The method was immunoSEQ multiplex PCR; TCRdb's version includes in-frame clones alone and lacks a portion of them. The data show roughly 110,000 clones, about 80% seen once. As for this clone: Its target is not known.

The specimen was PBMCs. The genes are TRBV5-1 and TRBJ1-2; 8 nucleotides agree with TRBD1. This sequence originates from a human donor in good health. CDR3 residues: CASSPGQGGGYTF. The DNA of the CDR3 is TGCGCCAGCAGCCCCGGACAGGGAGGGGGCTACACCTTC.